Below are 31 T cell receptor beta chains sequenced from a single sample in a study of blood T cell repertoires in COVID-19. The repertoire was sequenced with immunoSEQ multiplex PCR; TCRdb's copy has only in-frame clones and lacks some. Here the sample spans under 300,000 clones, about nine tenths being singletons. Sample: peripheral blood. The source is a man aged 30-40 years with COVID-19, enrolled during active disease.

The rearrangement links TRBV2 to TRBJ2-3, with TRBD2 matching over 8 bases. The CDR3 length is 15 residues. Germline CDR1 reads SNHLY; CDR2 reads FYNNEI. Trimming took 6 bases from V and 2 from J; bases not matched to a gene: 7. The CDR3 region is CASRNSGDPTDTQYF. CDR3 bases: TGTGCCAGCAGGAATAGCGGGGACCCCACAGATACGCAGTATTTT.

On this clone itself: Other nucleotide sequences from this sample produce the same CDR3. V and J are TRBV27 and TRBJ1-1; D is unresolved. CDR1 and CDR2 (germline): MNHEY, SMNVEV (reference sequence). CDR3 length: 13 amino acids. Trimming left V 0 bases short and J 1 base short, with 3 bases between. CDR3 amino acids: CASSLSRNTEAFF. CDR3 nucleotides: TGTGCCAGCAGTTTATCGCGGAACACTGAAGCTTTCTTT.

The chain links TRBV9 to TRBJ1-4, with D possibly TRBD1 on 6 matching bases. This CDR3 spans 16 amino acids. The ends were cut back, 0 bases at V and 2 bases at J, with 11 bases in the middle. Looked up from germline, CDR1 is SGDLS and CDR2 is YYNGEE. CDR3 nucleotide sequence: TGTGCCAGCAGCGTAGGGGAGGGGGGTACTAATGAAAAACTGTTTTTT. Amino acid sequence: CASSVGEGGTNEKLFF.

CDR3 in DNA: TGTGCCAGCAGGAGGAATGACAGGGTAAAAGGGACCGGGGAGCTGTTTTTT. Protein product: CASRRNDRVKGTGELFF. The chain recombines TRBV7-9 with TRBJ2-2, with 7 bases that match TRBD1. Germline V gene lookup returns CDR1 SEHNR and CDR2 FQNEAQ (reference sequence). Trimming cost V 6 bases and J 5 bases; bases outside gene matches: 15. This CDR3 spans 17 amino acids.

This clone was detected once. The rearrangement joins TRBV19 to TRBJ1-2; D not resolved. The germline V gene has CDR1 LNHDA and CDR2 SQIVND (reference sequence). The CDR3 has 13 residues. Trimming removed 1 base from V and 3 bases from J, with 6 bases in between. The CDR3 DNA reads TGTGCCAGTAGTATAGGGCGGGACTATGGCTACACCTTC. Residues: CASSIGRDYGYTF.

The chain couples TRBV19 to TRBJ1-6; D is perhaps TRBD1 (6 bases). Germline V gives CDR1 LNHDA, CDR2 SQIVND (reference sequence). V dropped 4 bases and J dropped 8 bases, with 12 bases sitting between them. The length of the CDR3 is 14 residues. The CDR3, as DNA: TGTGCCAGTAGTAAAGGACAGTCCTATTCACCCCTCCACTTT. Translated: CASSKGQSYSPLHF.

The rearrangement uses TRBV7-9 and TRBJ1-6; D is unclear. The CDR3 contains 16 residues. Deletions cut 5 bases from V and 3 bases from J, with 14 bases between. CDR1 and CDR2 from the germline V gene are SEHNR and FQNEAQ (reference sequence). CDR3 in DNA: TGTGCCAGCAGCCTGTCTAACGAGATCTATAATTCACCCCTCCACTTT. Protein: CASSLSNEIYNSPLHF. The whole variable domain, remainder taken from reference TRBV7-9 and TRBJ1-6, is DTGVSQNPRHKITKRGQNVTFRCDPISEHNRLYWYRQTLGQGPEFLTYFQNEAQLEKSRLLSDRFSAERPKGSFSTLEIQRTEQGDSAMYLCASSLSNEIYNSPLHFGNGTRLTVT.

Of note for this clone: The sample carries other DNA sequences with the same CDR3. This chain's CDR3 is CASSLPGNTEAFF. The CDR3, as DNA: TGCGCCAGCAGCTTGCCAGGGAACACTGAAGCTTTCTTT. J is TRBJ1-1 and V is TRBV5-1; D is ambiguous. The CDR3 spans 13 residues. Per the germline V gene, CDR1 is SGHRS and CDR2 is YFSETQ. V was clipped by 1 base and J by 1 base, with 5 bases between them.

The genes are TRBV10-3 and TRBJ1-5, with D perhaps matching TRBD1 (6 bases). The CDR3 contains 16 residues. Trimming stripped 2 bases from V and 0 bases from J, with 11 bases between. Germline V gives CDR1 ENHRY, CDR2 SYGVKD. The CDR3 sequence is CAISERDTDSNQPQHF. For the CDR3, the DNA is TGTGCCATCAGTGAGCGGGACACCGATAGCAATCAGCCCCAGCATTTT.

The chain links TRBV5-4 to TRBJ2-5, with 8 bases aligning to TRBD1. The V gene's germline CDR1 is SGHNT and CDR2 YYREEE (reference sequence). With 4 bases clipped from V and 4 bases from J, the junction kept 9 bases outside the gene matches. This CDR3 contains 15 residues. In DNA form, the CDR3 reads TGTGCCAGCAGCACCGGACAGGGTAGGGGAGAGACCCAGTACTTC. Its translation: CASSTGQGRGETQYF.

The V and J genes are TRBV6-5 and TRBJ2-7, with 9 nucleotides matching TRBD2. V lost 6 bases and J lost 3; bases outside the gene matches: 6. Germline-derived CDR1 and CDR2 are MNHEY and SVGAGI. The CDR3 length is 14 residues. CDR3 amino acids: CASSSGGPNYEQYF. The DNA for the CDR3 is TGTGCCAGCAGCAGCGGGGGGCCAAACTACGAGCAGTACTTC.

The chain carries TRBV6-6 and TRBJ2-2; 9 bases line up with TRBD1. Germline V lookup: CDR1 MNHNY, CDR2 SVGAGI (reference sequence). CDR3 size: 15 residues. Germline trimming cut 0 bases from V and 7 bases from J; bases unmatched to any gene: 3. CDR3 in DNA: TGTGCCAGCAGTTACTCCGGGACAGGGAGCGGGGAGCTGTTTTTT. It yields the protein CASSYSGTGSGELFF.

This chain connects TRBV7-9 to TRBJ2-3, with D possibly matching TRBD1 (7 bases). V lost 8 bases and J lost 7, with 16 bases in between. Germline assignment: CDR1 SEHNR and CDR2 FQNEAQ (reference sequence). CDR3 length equals 13 residues. CDR3 in DNA: TGTGCCAGCTACAGGGGCGGGATTAATACGCAGTATTTT. It translates to CASYRGGINTQYF. Full variable domain (rest looked up from reference TRBV7-9 and TRBJ2-3): DTGVSQNPRHKITKRGQNVTFRCDPISEHNRLYWYRQTLGQGPEFLTYFQNEAQLEKSRLLSDRFSAERPKGSFSTLEIQRTEQGDSAMYLCASYRGGINTQYFGPGTRLTVL.

This chain uses TRBV12-3 or TRBV12-4 with TRBJ2-7; D unclear. V was clipped by 3 bases and J by 2 bases, with 5 bases between them. This CDR3 is built from 12 residues. This CDR3 is CASSLSPYEQYF. The CDR3 bases are TGTGCCAGCAGTTTGTCTCCCTACGAGCAGTACTTC.

The chain joins TRBV2 to TRBJ1-2, with a weak D call TRBD1 (5 bases). CDR1 and CDR2 from the germline V gene are SNHLY and FYNNEI. The CDR3 runs 12 residues. V was shortened by 1 base and J by 7 bases, with 7 bases between the two germline ends. The CDR3 DNA follows: TGTGCCAGCAGTGAAGGGACATTTGGCTACACCTTC. Amino acid sequence: CASSEGTFGYTF.

This chain links TRBV11-2 with TRBJ1-6; D is ambiguous. Germline V lookup: CDR1 SGHAT, CDR2 FQNNGV. This CDR3 is 14 amino acids long. Between the trimmed V and J ends, which lost 0 bases and 9 bases, there was a span of 9 bases. CDR3: CASSLDPGTSPLHF. CDR3 DNA sequence: TGTGCCAGCAGCTTAGATCCGGGTACTTCACCCCTCCACTTT.

The chain has TRBV2 and TRBJ2-7, with D maybe TRBD2 (6 bases). Germline V gives CDR1 SNHLY, CDR2 FYNNEI. Trimming took off 10 bases at V and 8 bases at J, with 18 bases between the two ends. CDR3 length: 12 amino acids. The CDR3 here is CATSSWREQQYF. In nucleotides, the CDR3 is TGTGCCACCTCGTCATGGCGGGAACAGCAGTACTTC.

The chain recombines TRBV7-9 with TRBJ1-5; TRBD1 is a possible D gene (5 bases). Looked up from germline, CDR1 is SEHNR and CDR2 is FQNEAQ (reference sequence). The V gene lost 5 bases and the J gene lost 6 bases, with 11 bases spanning the gap. This CDR3 is 13 amino acids long. CDR3 nucleotides: TGTGCCAGCAGCCCGGCGGGGGTTCAGCCCCAGCATTTT. Translated, it gives CASSPAGVQPQHF.

This chain links TRBV19 with TRBJ1-6; 11 nucleotides align to TRBD1. CDR3 length equals 17 residues. In germline, CDR1 is LNHDA, CDR2 SQIVND (reference sequence). Germline trimming cut 5 bases from V and 7 bases from J; bases unmatched to any gene: 10. The CDR3 reads CASSRPGTGGKNSPLHF. The DNA of the CDR3 is TGTGCCAGTAGTCGTCCCGGGACAGGGGGGAAGAATTCACCCCTCCACTTT.

This clone was detected only a few times. This chain joins TRBV6-5 and TRBJ1-2; TRBD1 aligns across 7 bases. CDR3 length equals 14 residues. Germline V gives CDR1 MNHEY, CDR2 SVGAGI. J lost 5 bases, V lost 5 bases, and 8 bases had no gene match. The CDR3 DNA is TGTGCCAGCAGTAAGACGCAGGGGGGTTATGGCTACACCTTC. This codes for CASSKTQGGYGYTF.

The J gene is TRBJ1-6, the V gene TRBV6-5, with D possibly matching TRBD1 (6 bases). V shed 9 bases and J shed 7 bases, with 19 bases lying between them. This CDR3 has 15 residues. Germline values: CDR1 MNHEY, CDR2 SVGAGI. The CDR3 nucleotides read TGTGCCAGTAAAATGGGGGCAGGGGTGAATTCACCCCTCCACTTT. Its protein product is CASKMGAGVNSPLHF.

This clone was seen more than once but under ten times. The J gene is TRBJ1-6, the V gene TRBV6-5, with TRBD1 matching over 9 bases. The CDR3 has 15 amino acids. V lost 2 bases and J lost 10; bases outside the gene matches: 6. Germline lookup yields CDR1 MNHEY and CDR2 SVGAGI. The CDR3 nucleotides are TGTGCCAGCAGTTACATGGGACAGGGAGTGTCACCCCTCCACTTT. It translates to CASSYMGQGVSPLHF.

The J gene is TRBJ1-1, the V gene TRBV7-6; 7 bases line up with TRBD1. There are 15 residues in the CDR3. Trimming removed 4 bases from V and 1 base from J; junction bases left unmatched: 6. Germline CDR1 and CDR2: SGHVS and FNYEAQ. Written as DNA, the CDR3 is TGTGCCAGCAGCTCCACAGGGGAATCGAACACTGAAGCTTTCTTT. Protein sequence: CASSSTGESNTEAFF.

V and J are TRBV7-9 and TRBJ1-6; TRBD1 aligns across 8 bases. This CDR3 region has 16 residues. The V gene end was trimmed by 5 bases and the J gene end by 0 bases; junction bases not matched to a gene: 3. Per germline, CDR1 SEHNR and CDR2 FQNEAQ (reference sequence). CDR3 protein: CASSHTGGSYNSPLHF. The CDR3 region has the DNA TGTGCCAGCAGCCACACAGGGGGCTCCTATAATTCACCCCTCCACTTT.

The V call is TRBV6-6, the J call TRBJ2-5; D gene uncertain. The V gene's germline CDR1 is MNHNY and CDR2 SVGAGI (reference sequence). V was pared by 5 bases and J by 0 bases, with 10 bases between. This CDR3 spans 14 amino acids. DNA of the CDR3: TGTGCCAGCAGTACTACGACGGACCAAGAGACCCAGTACTTC. As protein: CASSTTTDQETQYF.

This chain joins TRBV6-6 and TRBJ1-3; the D gene is possibly TRBD1 (5 bases). V was shortened by 6 bases and J by 0 bases, with 12 bases between the two germline ends. The V gene's germline CDR1 is MNHNY and CDR2 SVGAGI (reference sequence). CDR3 length equals 15 residues. In nucleotides, the CDR3 is TGTGCCAGCAGCCAACAGGAGAGCTCTGGAAACACCATATATTTT. It specifies CASSQQESSGNTIYF.

A single count supports this clone. The chain carries TRBV30 and TRBJ1-2, with TRBD1 matching over 11 bases. This CDR3 has 17 residues. Germline V gene data show CDR1 as GTSNPN and CDR2 as SVGIG (reference sequence). V shed 4 bases, J shed 9 bases, and the junction held 19 bases outside the gene matches. The CDR3 bases are TGTGCCTGGACGAAAGGTCCCCGGGACAGGGGGGCTTTCAGCTACACCTTC. Translating gives CAWTKGPRDRGAFSYTF.

The rearrangement links TRBV19 to TRBJ1-1, with D uncertain. This CDR3 comprises 14 residues. The V and J ends lost 4 bases and 4 bases respectively, with 13 bases between them. Germline values: CDR1 LNHDA, CDR2 SQIVND (reference sequence). The chain's CDR3 is CASSNRGGITEAFF. CDR3 bases: TGTGCCAGTAGTAACCGGGGTGGGATCACTGAAGCTTTCTTT.

V and J are TRBV27 and TRBJ2-3, with 12 bases fitting TRBD2. This CDR3 is built from 16 residues. Per the germline V gene, CDR1 is MNHEY and CDR2 is SMNVEV (reference sequence). Trimming at V came to 3 bases and at J to 4 bases, leaving 5 bases not matched to a gene. The DNA of the CDR3 is TGTGCCAGCAGTTTCTTTTCTAGCGGGGGGGCAGATACGCAGTATTTT. It is translated as CASSFFSSGGADTQYF.

The V and J genes are TRBV27 and TRBJ1-5; 7 positions match TRBD1. The CDR3 contains 16 residues. Trimming cost V 6 bases and J 5 bases; bases outside gene matches: 13. Germline CDR1 reads MNHEY; CDR2 reads SMNVEV (reference sequence). The CDR3, as DNA: TGTGCCAGCAGACTCCTGACAGGGCATTCGGATCAGCCCCAGCATTTT. This codes for CASRLLTGHSDQPQHF.

V is TRBV7-6 and J is TRBJ2-2; D might be TRBD1 (5 bases). Germline V gene sequence: CDR1 SGHVS, CDR2 FNYEAQ. The CDR3 extends over 15 amino acids. V shed 5 bases and J shed 2 bases, with 12 bases lying between them. CDR3 loop: CASSVLRDNTGELFF. The CDR3 nucleotides read TGTGCCAGCAGCGTCCTCAGGGATAACACCGGGGAGCTGTTTTTT.